These 20 T cell receptor beta chains came from one sample sequenced in a study of blood T cell repertoires in COVID-19. Libraries were prepared by immunoSEQ multiplex PCR; TCRdb keeps only in-frame clonotypes and omits some of them. The sample has 250,000 to 350,000 clones, roughly 87% seen once. The specimen was peripheral blood. These receptors were collected from a woman between 45 and 65 years old who had recovered from COVID-19.

The chain uses TRBV30 and TRBJ2-2, with TRBD2 as a possible D gene (6 bases). V was shortened by 0 bases and J by 4 bases, with 21 bases between the two germline ends. The CDR3 covers 18 residues. CDR1 and CDR2 from the germline V gene are GTSNPN and SVGIG (reference sequence). The CDR3 sequence is CAWSVLRGAIVGTGELFF. The CDR3 region has the DNA TGTGCCTGGAGTGTTTTGCGGGGAGCAATAGTAGGCACCGGGGAGCTGTTTTTT.

V gene TRBV7-9 combines with J gene TRBJ2-7, with unresolved D. The germline V gene encodes CDR1 SEHNR and CDR2 FQNEAQ (reference sequence). The CDR3 is 13 residues long. V lost 5 bases to trimming and J lost 4 bases, with 12 bases between them. CDR3 DNA: TGTGCCAGCAGCGCCCGGCAGGCGTACGAGCAGTACTTC. It is translated as CASSARQAYEQYF.

This rearrangement joins TRBV29-1 to TRBJ1-1, with unresolved D. The CDR3 extends over 15 amino acids. The V gene lost 4 bases and the J gene lost 1 base, with 16 bases spanning the gap. Germline V gene data show CDR1 as SQVTM and CDR2 as ANQGSEA. The CDR3 DNA reads as TGCAGCGTTGGGGTCTCACCGGAGGGGAACACTGAAGCTTTCTTT. Its protein product is CSVGVSPEGNTEAFF.

This chain connects TRBV5-1 to TRBJ2-7; the match to TRBD1 covers 7 bases. With V trimmed by 4 bases and J by 6 bases, 16 bases remained unmatched. CDR1 is SGHRS, CDR2 YFSETQ, per germline. The CDR3 length is 16 residues. The CDR3, as DNA: TGCGCCAGCAGCGCTCTGATGGGACAGAGGTCTGCCGAGCAGTACTTC. Amino acid sequence: CASSALMGQRSAEQYF. Full variable domain (remainder filled in from reference TRBV5-1 and TRBJ2-7): KAGVTQTPRYLIKTRGQQVTLSCSPISGHRSVSWYQQTPGQGLQFLFEYFSETQRNKGNFPGRFSGRQFSNSRSEMNVSTLELGDSALYLCASSALMGQRSAEQYFGPGTRLTVT.

This clone occurred once. This chain links TRBV7-9 with TRBJ1-2; the match to TRBD1 covers 8 bases. V lost 5 bases to trimming and J lost 6 bases; unmatched junction nucleotides: 5. The CDR3 contains 13 residues. Per the germline V gene, CDR1 is SEHNR and CDR2 is FQNEAQ (reference sequence). The DNA for the CDR3 is TGTGCCAGCAGCCTGACAGGGGATGATGGCTACACCTTC. It specifies CASSLTGDDGYTF.

The CDR3 protein is CASSLATGYGYTF. The CDR3 nucleotides are TGTGCCAGCAGCTTAGCCACAGGGTATGGCTACACCTTC. The J gene is TRBJ1-2, the V gene TRBV7-8, with D perhaps matching TRBD1 (6 bases). Trimming took 0 bases from V and 5 from J, leaving 7 bases between them. This CDR3 has 13 residues. Germline V CDR1 and CDR2: SGHVS, FQNEAQ.

CDR3: CASSWGRGYNEQFF. In DNA, the CDR3 is TGCGCCAGCAGCTGGGGCAGGGGTTACAATGAGCAGTTCTTC. The rearrangement links TRBV5-1 to TRBJ2-1; D might be TRBD1 (6 bases). CDR1 is SGHRS, CDR2 YFSETQ, per germline. CDR3 length equals 14 residues. V lost 3 bases and J 4 bases, leaving 11 bases between the germline ends.

The V call is TRBV2, the J call TRBJ2-3, with 8 bases fitting TRBD1. The trim removed 4 bases at V and 7 bases at J, leaving 7 bases unmatched. CDR1 is SNHLY and CDR2 is FYNNEI in the germline V gene. The CDR3 is 14 amino acids. In nucleotides, the CDR3 is TGTGCCAGCAGTGTCGGACAGGGAGGATATACGCAGTATTTT. Its translation is CASSVGQGGYTQYF.

V is TRBV7-9 and J is TRBJ2-5; 7 bases align to TRBD1. CDR3 size: 16 residues. The germline V gene has CDR1 SEHNR and CDR2 FQNEAQ (reference sequence). J was trimmed by 4 bases and V by 5 bases; bases with no gene match: 13. CDR3 amino acids: CASSPEQAGGGETQYF. CDR3 nucleotides: TGTGCCAGCAGCCCGGAGCAAGCAGGGGGTGGAGAGACCCAGTACTTC.

The chain has TRBV5-4 and TRBJ1-1, with no clear D. Germline CDR1 is SGHNT and CDR2 is YYREEE (reference sequence). The CDR3 is 12 residues long. Trimming took 2 bases from V and 5 from J, leaving 7 bases between them. DNA for the CDR3: TGTGCCAGCAGCTTAATCTCTACTGAAGCTTTCTTT. It specifies CASSLISTEAFF.

The chain employs TRBV9 and TRBJ2-3; 9 positions match TRBD1. Germline V lookup: CDR1 SGDLS, CDR2 YYNGEE. V lost 0 bases to trimming and J lost 5 bases; unmatched junction nucleotides: 10. This CDR3 region has 17 residues. CDR3 coding DNA: TGTGCCAGCAGCGTAGCCACCGGGACAGGGTTAGGAGATACGCAGTATTTT. Its translation: CASSVATGTGLGDTQYF.

The rearrangement links TRBV5-1 to TRBJ2-5, with a weak D call TRBD2 (6 bases). The CDR3 consists of 15 residues. V was cut by 3 bases and J by 8 bases, with 20 bases left in between. Per the germline V gene, CDR1 is SGHRS and CDR2 is YFSETQ. CDR3 in DNA: TGCGCCAGCAGCTCCGAGGTGGCTAGGCGGGAAACCCAGTACTTC. This encodes CASSSEVARRETQYF.

This clone was recorded once. The chain uses TRBV18 and TRBJ2-3, with 9 bases fitting TRBD2. Germline CDR1 KGHSH, CDR2 LQKENI. The CDR3 runs 16 residues. J was trimmed by 1 base and V by 3 bases; bases with no gene match: 5. The CDR3 sequence is CASSPLAGRGTDTQYF. CDR3 coding DNA: TGTGCCAGCTCACCCCTAGCGGGACGGGGCACAGATACGCAGTATTTT.

The rearrangement joins TRBV5-1 to TRBJ2-1; no clear D. This CDR3 is 14 amino acids long. V shed 0 bases and J shed 10 bases, with 14 bases lying between them. Germline V CDR1 and CDR2: SGHRS, YFSETQ. This CDR3 is CASSLGGSQIEQFF. DNA for the CDR3: TGCGCCAGCAGCTTGGGAGGCTCTCAGATAGAGCAGTTCTTC.

This chain links TRBV27 with TRBJ1-2, with no clear D. The length of the CDR3 is 13 residues. With 5 bases removed from V and 1 base from J, the gap between germline ends came to 8 bases. Per germline, CDR1 MNHEY and CDR2 SMNVEV (reference sequence). The CDR3 DNA follows: TGTGCCAGCAGTCTGGCGGGTAACTATGGCTACACCTTC. Protein: CASSLAGNYGYTF.

This rearrangement joins TRBV5-1 to TRBJ2-1, with 8 bases that match TRBD2. Germline CDR1 is SGHRS and CDR2 is YFSETQ. This CDR3 is built from 15 residues. Germline trimming cut 2 bases from V and 5 bases from J; bases unmatched to any gene: 6. The CDR3 sequence is CASSFIAGSHNEQFF. Written as DNA, the CDR3 is TGCGCCAGCAGCTTTATAGCGGGGAGTCACAATGAGCAGTTCTTC.

The J gene is TRBJ1-5, the V gene TRBV10-1; the D is unclear. Germline V lookup: CDR1 WNHNN, CDR2 SYGVQD (reference sequence). The CDR3 consists of 17 residues. V lost 3 bases and J lost 1, with 16 bases in between. The CDR3: CASSDPATHLSNQPQHF. The CDR3 nucleotides are TGCGCCAGCAGTGACCCTGCGACACACCTAAGCAATCAGCCCCAGCATTTT.

The count of this clone is one. This chain joins TRBV19 and TRBJ2-3, with TRBD1 matching 9 bases. Trimming cost V 3 bases and J 4 bases; bases outside gene matches: 14. CDR3 length equals 18 residues. Germline CDR1 reads LNHDA; CDR2 reads SQIVND (reference sequence). The CDR3 spells CASSISPPGTGSADTQYF. The CDR3 bases are TGTGCCAGTAGTATCTCCCCCCCCGGGACAGGGAGCGCAGATACGCAGTATTTT.

The chain has TRBV10-2 and TRBJ1-3; perhaps TRBD1 as D (5 bases). Germline loops: CDR1 WSHSY, CDR2 SAAADI. The CDR3 contains 18 residues. With 0 bases removed from V and 1 base from J, the gap between germline ends came to 16 bases. CDR3 in DNA: TGCGCCAGCAGTGAGTCGGCGGGGGGACCCACATCTGGAAACACCATATATTTT. This gives the protein CASSESAGGPTSGNTIYF.

The gene calls are TRBV7-8 and TRBJ2-5, with 12 positions matching TRBD2. After removal of 5 bases from V and 5 bases from J, the junction contained 9 bases not matched to a gene. The CDR3 is 16 amino acids. Looked up from germline, CDR1 is SGHVS and CDR2 is FQNEAQ. The CDR3 sequence: CASSQPLAGGDETQYF. In DNA, the CDR3 is TGTGCCAGCAGCCAGCCACTAGCGGGGGGCGACGAGACCCAGTACTTC.